This section outlines one TCR beta chain sequence together with its context. TCRdb's copy holds only in-frame clones and misses some; the assay was immunoSEQ multiplex PCR. The sample lists about 36,000 clones; just under 75% were seen once. The CDR3 has 13 residues. The Seattle site enrolled patients during active infection and followed them longitudinally. These data come from a study of blood T cell repertoires in COVID-19. Study-wide context: Sample material is recorded as cDNA or gDNA derived from T cells, B-cell-depleted T cells, or PBMCs.

The origin of this receptor is a man between 65 and 79 years old with COVID-19, enrolled during active disease. Sequencing was carried out using peripheral blood. The V gene is TRBV21-1, the J gene TRBJ2-3; the D call in the table, TRBD2, was not verified against the DNA. TRBV21-1 is annotated as a pseudogene. DNA of the CDR3: TGTGCCAGCGGGGGGAGGGGGGGAGATACGCAGTATTTT. Translation gives CASGGRGGDTQYF.